This T cell receptor beta chain was found in a study of cytomegalovirus exposure and HLA in healthy donors. Study-wide findings and caveats: In vitro confirmation showed three CMV-associated chains to be CMV antigen specific. Cytomegalovirus status, reportedly, was diagnosed with high specificity and sensitivity by the classifier. Later analysis identified a missense DCLRE1C variant that was linked to TCR beta V- and J-gene trimming.

The germline V and J ends were trimmed by 6 bases and 4 bases, with 19 bases remaining between them. This CDR3 is built from 15 residues. The germline CDR1 and CDR2 sequences are MNHEY and SVGAGI. 60 Vbeta and 13 Jbeta primers were used in PCR. Assay used: immunoSEQ multiplex PCR; TCRdb lists only in-frame clones, some missing. The repertoire holds about 200,000 clones, under 85% seen once, with about 1.7% in the top ten. Comments on this clone: Its cognate antigen is unknown.

The sequenced material came from PBMCs. V gene TRBV6-5 combines with J gene TRBJ2-7; tentatively, D is TRBD1 (6 bases). The clonotype originates from a man aged 50 to 59 in good health and CMV-seronegative. The CDR3: CASSRPGHASYEQYF. In DNA form, the CDR3 reads TGTGCCAGCAGCCGACCGGGACATGCCTCTTACGAGCAGTACTTC.